This entry lists 9 T cell receptor beta chains sequenced from one sample in a study of human T cells and chemical hapten exposure. Time point noted: healthy volunteer bleed at 6 weeks. From whole blood left unfractionated, total RNA was extracted. TCRdb fed the RACE reads into MiXCR, producing one record per CDR3 protein. The sample holds about 65,000 distinct CDR3 sequences, roughly 6.6% seen once. The sequencing sample was made of whole blood. The receptor set was obtained from a female donor in good health. Some clones in this sample may be carry-over from other donors' samples.

The table lists this clonotype with many counts. The rearrangement joins TRBV5-8 to TRBJ1-1, with TRBD1 identical over 7 bases. The CDR3 covers 13 residues. Germline V gene data show CDR1 as SGHTS and CDR2 as YDEGEE. V lost 4 bases and J lost 7; bases outside the gene matches: 7. This CDR3 reads CASSQIGTDEAFF. CDR3 coding DNA: TGTGCCAGCAGCCAAATTGGGACAGATGAAGCTTTCTTT.

DNA for the CDR3: TGCAGTGCTCCTTTGACAGACATGAACACTGAAGCTTTCTTT. It codes for CSAPLTDMNTEAFF. The chain is built from TRBV20-1 and TRBJ1-1; tentatively, D is TRBD1 (5 bases). This CDR3 contains 14 residues. Trimming cost V 5 bases and J 0 bases, with 13 bases left between them. Germline V CDR1 and CDR2: DFQATT, SNEGSKA (reference sequence).

This clonotype was counted at least ten times. The CDR3 DNA reads as TGTGCCAGCCGTCTTGCGGACATCACAGATACGCAGTATTTT. Translated: CASRLADITDTQYF. V usage is TRBV6-2 or TRBV6-3 and J usage is TRBJ2-3, with a possible D match to TRBD1 (5 bases). The CDR3 loop spans 14 amino acids. The germline V gene encodes CDR1 MNHEY and CDR2 SVGEGT. Trimming shortened V by 8 bases and J by 2 bases, and 14 bases separated the two germline ends.

This clonotype was detected ten times or more. V gene TRBV20-1 combines with J gene TRBJ2-7, with 7 bases fitting TRBD1. CDR1 and CDR2 from the germline V gene are DFQATT and SNEGSKA (reference sequence). V shed 6 bases, J shed 2 bases, and the junction held 16 bases outside the gene matches. The CDR3 has 16 residues. CDR3 protein: CSAKPAEQGFAYEQYF. The CDR3 bases are TGCAGTGCAAAGCCAGCAGAACAGGGGTTTGCCTACGAGCAGTACTTC.

This clonotype has ten or more counts. The rearrangement uses TRBV3-1 and TRBJ1-5, with D tentatively TRBD1 (5 bases). V lost 4 bases and J lost 6, with 7 bases in between. The CDR3 covers 12 residues. Looked up from germline, CDR1 is LGHDT and CDR2 is YNNKEL (reference sequence). The chain's CDR3 is CASSLGLQPQHF. The CDR3 DNA sequence: TGTGCCAGCAGCCTGGGGCTTCAGCCCCAGCATTTT. The variable domain in full, with the rest retrieved from reference TRBV3-1 and TRBJ1-5, is DTAVSQTPKYLVTQMGNDKSIKCEQNLGHDTMYWYKQDSKKFLKIMFSYNNKELIINETVPNRFSPKSPDKAHLNLHINSLELGDSAVYFCASSLGLQPQHFGDGTRLSIL.

This clonotype was recorded many times. The CDR3 DNA follows: TGCAGTGCTAGAGATCGCCACTATAGCGGGGAGCAGTTCTTC. The encoded protein is CSARDRHYSGEQFF. The V and J genes are TRBV20-1 and TRBJ2-1; 7 positions match TRBD2. With V trimmed by 0 bases and J by 10 bases, 9 bases remained unmatched. Germline V CDR1 and CDR2: DFQATT, SNEGSKA (reference sequence). This CDR3 comprises 14 residues.

The chain couples TRBV4-3 to TRBJ2-2, with a tentative D call TRBD2 (5 bases). CDR3 length: 16 residues. The V gene lost 0 bases and the J gene lost 2 bases, with 10 bases spanning the gap. The germline V gene encodes CDR1 LGHNA and CDR2 YSLEER. As DNA, the CDR3 is TGCGCCAGCAGCCAAGACGTACGGGGTAACACCGGGGAGCTGTTTTTT. Translation gives CASSQDVRGNTGELFF.

In this sample, this clonotype turned up once. The CDR3 sequence: CASSFRRYYQPQHF. The CDR3, as DNA: TGTGCCAGCAGTTTCCGCAGGTACTATCAGCCCCAGCATTTT. The rearrangement uses TRBV27 and TRBJ1-5; no reliable D call. V dropped 3 bases and J dropped 5 bases, with 11 bases sitting between them. The germline CDR1 and CDR2 sequences are MNHEY and SMNVEV (reference sequence). CDR3 length: 14 residues.

This clonotype was seen at least ten times. The rearrangement links TRBV5-1 to TRBJ1-4, with D hard to call. V was pared by 4 bases and J by 2 bases, with 12 bases between. This CDR3 region has 15 residues. Germline CDR1 is SGHRS and CDR2 is YFSETQ. DNA of the CDR3: TGCGCCAGCAGCCTATTCCAAGCGACTAATGAAAAACTGTTTTTT. Translating gives CASSLFQATNEKLFF.